This passage covers 15 T cell receptor beta chains from one sample sequenced in a study of blood T cell repertoires in COVID-19. Produced via immunoSEQ multiplex PCR; TCRdb's table is partial and in-frame only. This table holds 95,000 to 110,000 clones, roughly 90% found once. The sequencing input was peripheral blood. These receptor sequences come from an older woman with acute or convalescent COVID-19.

The chain carries TRBV30 and TRBJ2-1, with 12 bases identical to TRBD2. The CDR3 loop spans 16 amino acids. V lost 3 bases, J lost 5 bases, and 8 bases stayed unmatched. Germline V gene data show CDR1 as GTSNPN and CDR2 as SVGIG (reference sequence). CDR3 in amino acids: CAWSDPSGRGNNEQFF. In DNA form, the CDR3 reads TGTGCCTGGAGCGACCCTAGCGGGAGGGGCAACAATGAGCAGTTCTTC.

This clone was recorded only once. V gene TRBV6-5 combines with J gene TRBJ1-2, with TRBD1 matching over 7 bases. This CDR3 comprises 13 residues. From germline, CDR1 is MNHEY and CDR2 SVGAGI. Trimming cost V 7 bases and J 2 bases; bases outside gene matches: 4. DNA for the CDR3: TGTGCCAGCAAAAAGGGACAGAACTATGGCTACACCTTC. Its protein is CASKKGQNYGYTF.

V usage is TRBV5-1 and J usage is TRBJ1-1, with D possibly being TRBD1 (6 bases). Looked up from germline, CDR1 is SGHRS and CDR2 is YFSETQ. V lost 0 bases to trimming and J lost 8 bases, with 11 bases between them. The CDR3 is 13 amino acids. The CDR3 DNA sequence: TGCGCCAGCAGCTTGGACCCCCAGGGGGAAGCTTTCTTT. It encodes CASSLDPQGEAFF.

This sequence joins TRBV6-5 and TRBJ1-1; the match to TRBD1 covers 7 bases. There are 14 residues in the CDR3. Germline loops: CDR1 MNHEY, CDR2 SVGAGI. Trimming took 5 bases from V and 4 from J; bases not matched to a gene: 7. CDR3 coding DNA: TGTGCCAGCAGTCGCGACAGGGTTGTCACTGAAGCTTTCTTT. Protein sequence: CASSRDRVVTEAFF.

The CDR3 nucleotides read TGTGCCAGCAGTGCTGGGCCGACGAACACTGAAGCTTTCTTT. As protein: CASSAGPTNTEAFF. V usage is TRBV25-1 and J usage is TRBJ1-1; D is ambiguous. Germline-derived CDR1 and CDR2 are MGHDK and SYGVNS. The CDR3 totals 14 residues. With 4 bases removed from V and 1 base from J, the gap between germline ends came to 10 bases. The full variable domain, rest sourced from reference TRBV25-1 and TRBJ1-1, is EADIYQTPRYLVIGTGKKITLECSQTMGHDKMYWYQQDPGMELHLIHYSYGVNSTEKGDLSSESTVSRIRTEHFPLTLESARPSHTSQYLCASSAGPTNTEAFFGQGTRLTVV.

The chain carries TRBV27 and TRBJ1-6, with 7 bases identical to TRBD1. The CDR3 is made up of 14 amino acids. CDR1 MNHEY and CDR2 SMNVEV come from the germline V gene (reference sequence). Trimming cost V 3 bases and J 10 bases; bases outside gene matches: 6. The DNA of the CDR3 is TGTGCCAGCAGTTTGGAAGCCAGGGGGTCACCCCTCCACTTT. This gives the protein CASSLEARGSPLHF.

The V and J genes are TRBV18 and TRBJ1-5, with D unclear. Trimming removed 2 bases from V and 3 bases from J, with 14 bases in between. The CDR3 consists of 16 residues. CDR1 and CDR2 from the germline V gene are KGHSH and LQKENI. The CDR3: CASSPLESPFNQPQHF. In nucleotides, the CDR3 is TGTGCCAGCTCACCATTGGAGTCCCCTTTCAATCAGCCCCAGCATTTT.

The V and J genes are TRBV5-4 and TRBJ1-1, with a possible D match to TRBD1 (6 bases). This CDR3 region has 14 residues. V lost 1 base to trimming and J lost 6 bases, with 13 bases between them. Per germline, CDR1 SGHNT and CDR2 YYREEE (reference sequence). CDR3 in DNA: TGTGCCAGCAGCTTGACAGGGTATTGGTCTGAAGCTTTCTTT. Protein product: CASSLTGYWSEAFF.

The genes are TRBV19 and TRBJ1-6, with 7 bases that match TRBD1. The ends lost 3 bases at V and 7 bases at J; junction bases unmatched: 9. Germline V lookup: CDR1 LNHDA, CDR2 SQIVND (reference sequence). CDR3 length: 16 residues. The CDR3 loop is CASSIPQGQTNSPLHF. The CDR3 DNA sequence: TGTGCCAGTAGTATCCCCCAGGGACAGACGAATTCACCCCTCCACTTT.

V gene TRBV6-5 combines with J gene TRBJ2-7, with D perhaps TRBD2 (6 bases). V was shortened by 0 bases and J by 2 bases, with 11 bases between the two germline ends. Germline loops: CDR1 MNHEY, CDR2 SVGAGI. The CDR3 runs to 15 residues. CDR3 bases: TGTGCCAGCAGTTACTCGGGGGGATCCCCCTACGAGCAGTACTTC. Protein: CASSYSGGSPYEQYF.

The CDR3 reads CASSLDGTGGNTIYF. In DNA, the CDR3 is TGCGCCAGCTCCCTCGACGGGACTGGAGGAAACACCATATATTTT. The chain couples TRBV5-1 to TRBJ1-3; maybe TRBD1 (5 bases). Germline V gene lookup returns CDR1 SGHRS and CDR2 YFSETQ. Trimming shortened V by 7 bases and J by 4 bases, and 18 bases separated the two germline ends. The CDR3 loop spans 15 amino acids.

J is TRBJ1-5 and V is TRBV19; 9 positions agree with TRBD1. The CDR3 totals 15 residues. V lost 10 bases to trimming and J lost 2 bases; unmatched junction nucleotides: 9. Germline CDR1 is LNHDA and CDR2 is SQIVND (reference sequence). CDR3 protein: CATTGQGRRNQPQHF. The CDR3 coding sequence is TGTGCCACCACGGGACAGGGACGACGCAATCAGCCCCAGCATTTT.

This clone was seen a few times. The chain links TRBV2 to TRBJ2-3; TRBD1 aligns across 9 bases. Losses at the gene ends were 6 bases for V and 6 bases for J; bases not matched to a gene: 10. Germline V gives CDR1 SNHLY, CDR2 FYNNEI. The CDR3 has 15 residues. The chain's CDR3 is CASSAGTGQWDTQYF. As DNA, the CDR3 is TGTGCCAGCAGCGCCGGGACAGGGCAATGGGATACGCAGTATTTT.

The chain has TRBV28 and TRBJ2-1; 8 bases line up with TRBD2. The CDR3 is 17 amino acids. V shed 3 bases and J 8 bases; nucleotides not matched to a gene: 15. In germline, CDR1 is MDHEN, CDR2 SYDVKM. CDR3 nucleotide sequence: TGTGCCAGCAGTTTCTCGCCCGGGACTAGTTCCCCCGATGAGCAGTTCTTC. Encoded protein: CASSFSPGTSSPDEQFF.

The chain uses TRBV3-1 (or the pseudogene TRBV3-2) and TRBJ1-2; no firm D call. The CDR3 length is 13 residues. In germline, CDR1 is LGHDT, CDR2 YNNKEL (reference sequence). Trimming stripped 1 base from V and 2 bases from J, with 5 bases between. The CDR3 sequence: CASSQGGNYGYTF. In nucleotides, the CDR3 is TGTGCCAGCAGCCAAGGCGGGAACTATGGCTACACCTTC.